Following are 6 T cell receptor beta chains from one sample sequenced in a study of T cells in Graves' hyperthyroidism and ophthalmopathy. RNA transcripts provided the source from which TCR beta CDR3 regions were amplified. The HTBI primer set was used in a first-round RT-PCR of the TCR CDR3. TCRdb processed the multiplex PCR reads anew with MiXCR; each CDR3 protein has one entry. Here the sample spans roughly 640,000 distinct CDR3 sequences, about a sixth being singletons. Sequenced sample: blood. The source is a woman in her thirties or forties with Graves' ophthalmopathy.

This clonotype was seen only a few times. The chain employs TRBV6-1 and TRBJ2-3; D perhaps matches TRBD1 (5 bases). V lost 5 bases, J lost 6 bases, and 18 bases lay in between. The CDR3 is 15 residues long. Germline V gives CDR1 MNHNS, CDR2 SASEGT. In nucleotides, the CDR3 is TGTGCCAGCAGTCAAGGGGTAGGGTTCGGGGATACGCAGTATTTT. This sequence encodes CASSQGVGFGDTQYF.

This clonotype showed up many times. The chain is built from TRBV5-1 and TRBJ2-3, with D possibly being TRBD1 (6 bases). Germline V gene lookup returns CDR1 SGHRS and CDR2 YFSETQ. The CDR3 spans 16 residues. Trimming left V 3 bases short and J 0 bases short, with 14 bases between. The CDR3: CASSSLGQGSTDTQYF. CDR3 bases: TGCGCCAGCAGCTCTCTAGGGCAGGGGAGCACAGATACGCAGTATTTT.

This clonotype was picked up many times. The chain couples TRBV11-2 to TRBJ2-7, with TRBD1 as a possible D gene (5 bases). This CDR3 comprises 14 residues. Germline loops: CDR1 SGHAT, CDR2 FQNNGV. With 3 bases removed from V and 6 bases from J, the gap between germline ends came to 15 bases. CDR3 DNA sequence: TGTGCCAGCAGCTTCCTCCAGGGCTCAGGCGAGCAGTACTTC. Its translation: CASSFLQGSGEQYF.

Only a few counts were recorded for this clonotype. CDR3 DNA sequence: TGTGCCAGCAGCTTGTTTGGCGGGGGGAAGAACACCGGGGAGCTGTTTTTT. This sequence encodes CASSLFGGGKNTGELFF. This rearrangement joins TRBV7-9 to TRBJ2-2; 8 bases are a match to TRBD2. Germline V gene lookup returns CDR1 SEHNR and CDR2 FQNEAQ (reference sequence). The trim removed 3 bases at V and 1 base at J, leaving 7 bases unmatched. The CDR3 is 17 amino acids.

The table lists this clonotype with many counts. CDR3 DNA: TGTGCCAGCAGCCCTACAGGGGGAGGTGCTGGGGCCAACGTCCTGACTTTC. It codes for CASSPTGGGAGANVLTF. The rearrangement links TRBV7-8 to TRBJ2-6; 8 nucleotides line up with TRBD1. There are 17 residues in the CDR3. CDR1 is SGHVS and CDR2 is FQNEAQ in the germline V gene. Unmatched junction bases numbered 8, after V lost 5 bases and J lost 2 bases.

This clonotype was seen a few times. This rearrangement joins TRBV12-3 or TRBV12-4 to TRBJ2-3; possible D gene TRBD1, 5 bases. This CDR3 contains 14 residues. V lost 5 bases, J lost 4 bases, and 13 bases lay in between. This CDR3 is CASSPNLQADTQYF. In DNA form, the CDR3 reads TGTGCCAGCAGTCCCAACCTACAGGCAGATACGCAGTATTTT.